The clone carrying this T cell receptor beta chain was counted only a few times. The antigen is not known. Isolated RNA was reverse transcribed in full, so expressed TCRB transcripts were sequenced. TCRdb keeps only in-frame clones here, not all; method: immunoSEQ multiplex PCR. The data contain roughly 610,000 clones, 15% to 17% of them seen just once; the ten biggest clones take up about 0.097%. This sample is part of a study of beta chain features in type 1 diabetes. Broader study findings: The similarity of naive, central memory and Treg TCRB repertoires appeared greater among patients than among healthy donors.

Every participating donor gave one draw, a heparinised blood sample averaging approximately 120 mL. Sorted cells reached over 95% purity in every population. Germline CDR1 and CDR2: SGHTA and FQGNSA. With 5 bases clipped from V and 0 bases from J, the junction kept 5 bases outside the gene matches. This CDR3 contains 15 residues. Sequenced: naive CD4+ T cells from blood. The TCR comes from a man younger than 35 in good health. This chain joins TRBV7-2 and TRBJ2-3, with 7 bases aligning to TRBD1. CDR3: CASSITGVSTDTQYF. Here the CDR3 DNA reads TGTGCCAGCAGCATAACAGGGGTCAGCACAGATACGCAGTATTTT.